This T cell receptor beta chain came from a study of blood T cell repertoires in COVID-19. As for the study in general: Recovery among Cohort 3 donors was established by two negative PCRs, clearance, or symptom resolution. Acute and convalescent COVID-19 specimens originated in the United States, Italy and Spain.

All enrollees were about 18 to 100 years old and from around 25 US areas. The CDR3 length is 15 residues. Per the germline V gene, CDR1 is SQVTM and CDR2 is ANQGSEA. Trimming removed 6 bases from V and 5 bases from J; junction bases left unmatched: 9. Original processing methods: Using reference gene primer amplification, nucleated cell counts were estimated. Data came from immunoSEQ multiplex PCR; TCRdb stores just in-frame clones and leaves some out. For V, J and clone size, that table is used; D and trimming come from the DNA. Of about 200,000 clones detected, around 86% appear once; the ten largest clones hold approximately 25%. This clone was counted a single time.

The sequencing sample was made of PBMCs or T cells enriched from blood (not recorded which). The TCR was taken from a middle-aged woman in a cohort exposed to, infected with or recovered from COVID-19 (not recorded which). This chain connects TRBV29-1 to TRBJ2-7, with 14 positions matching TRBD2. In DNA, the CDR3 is TGCAGCGTCGCAACAAGGGGACTAGCGGGAGACGAGCAGTACTTC. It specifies CSVATRGLAGDEQYF.